Reported below is one TCR beta chain. Original analysis: Amplified reference gene primers provided the basis for estimating nucleated cell counts. Assay used: immunoSEQ multiplex PCR; TCRdb lists only in-frame clones, some missing. Clone size and V and J calls were adopted from that table, with D and trimming inferred from the DNA. Among roughly 100,000 clones listed, about four fifths were seen once. CDR3 size: 12 residues. CDR1 is SGDLS and CDR2 is YYNGEE in the germline V gene. Trimming left V 0 bases short and J 8 bases short, with 6 bases between. This record comes from a study of blood T cell repertoires in COVID-19. Study as a whole: Donors in the United States, Italy and Spain gave samples during acute or convalescent COVID-19.

This TCR was recovered from an elderly woman with active or convalescent COVID-19. The V call is TRBV9, the J call TRBJ2-1; unclear D gene. The source material was peripheral blood. Written as DNA, the CDR3 is TGTGCCAGCAGCGTAGGAGGCGATGAGCAGTTCTTC. Its protein is CASSVGGDEQFF.